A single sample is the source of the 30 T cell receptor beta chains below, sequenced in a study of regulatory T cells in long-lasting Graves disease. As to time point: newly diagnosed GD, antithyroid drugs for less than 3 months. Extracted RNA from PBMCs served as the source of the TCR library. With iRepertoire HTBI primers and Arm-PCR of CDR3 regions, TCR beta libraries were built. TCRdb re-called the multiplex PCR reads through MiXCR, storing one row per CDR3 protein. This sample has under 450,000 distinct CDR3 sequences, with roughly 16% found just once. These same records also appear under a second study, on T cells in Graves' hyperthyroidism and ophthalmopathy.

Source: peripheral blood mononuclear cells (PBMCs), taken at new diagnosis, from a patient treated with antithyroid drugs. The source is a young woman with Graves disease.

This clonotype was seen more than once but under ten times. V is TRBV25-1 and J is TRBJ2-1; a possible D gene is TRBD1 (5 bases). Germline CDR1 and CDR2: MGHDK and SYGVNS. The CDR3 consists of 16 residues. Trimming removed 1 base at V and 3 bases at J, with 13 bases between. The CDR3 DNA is TGTGCCAGCAGTGAATTAGACCAAGGGGACTACAATGAGCAGTTCTTC. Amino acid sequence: CASSELDQGDYNEQFF.

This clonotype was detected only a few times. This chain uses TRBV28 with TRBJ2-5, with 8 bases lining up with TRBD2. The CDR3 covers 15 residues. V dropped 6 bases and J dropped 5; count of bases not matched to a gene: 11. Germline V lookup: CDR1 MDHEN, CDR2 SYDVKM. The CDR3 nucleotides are TGTGCCAGCAGCCGCGAGACTAGCGCGTGGGAGACCCAGTACTTC. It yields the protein CASSRETSAWETQYF.

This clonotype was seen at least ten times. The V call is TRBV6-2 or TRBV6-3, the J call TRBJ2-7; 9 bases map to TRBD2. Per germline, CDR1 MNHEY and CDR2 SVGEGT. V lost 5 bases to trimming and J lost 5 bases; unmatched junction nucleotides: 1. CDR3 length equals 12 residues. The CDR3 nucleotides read TGTGCCAGCAGTGCGGGGGGGGACGAGCAGTACTTC. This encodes CASSAGGDEQYF.

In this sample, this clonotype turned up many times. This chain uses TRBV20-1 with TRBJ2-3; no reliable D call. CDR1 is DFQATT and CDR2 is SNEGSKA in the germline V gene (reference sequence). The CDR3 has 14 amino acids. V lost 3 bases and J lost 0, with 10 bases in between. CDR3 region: CSASGGGSTDTQYF. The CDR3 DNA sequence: TGCAGTGCTAGTGGCGGCGGTAGCACAGATACGCAGTATTTT.

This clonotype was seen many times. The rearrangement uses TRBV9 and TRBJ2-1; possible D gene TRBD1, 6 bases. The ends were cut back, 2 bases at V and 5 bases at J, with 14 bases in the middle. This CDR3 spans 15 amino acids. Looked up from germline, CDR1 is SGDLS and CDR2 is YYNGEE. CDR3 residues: CASSVQQGSNNEQFF. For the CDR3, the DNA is TGTGCCAGCAGCGTTCAACAGGGCAGTAACAATGAGCAGTTCTTC.

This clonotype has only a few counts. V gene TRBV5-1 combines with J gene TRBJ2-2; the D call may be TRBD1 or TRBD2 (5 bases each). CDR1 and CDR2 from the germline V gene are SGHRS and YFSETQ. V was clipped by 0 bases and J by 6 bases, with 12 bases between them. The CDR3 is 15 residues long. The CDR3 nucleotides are TGCGCCAGCAGCTTGGTGGGGGTGGACTCCGGGGAGCTGTTTTTT. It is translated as CASSLVGVDSGELFF.

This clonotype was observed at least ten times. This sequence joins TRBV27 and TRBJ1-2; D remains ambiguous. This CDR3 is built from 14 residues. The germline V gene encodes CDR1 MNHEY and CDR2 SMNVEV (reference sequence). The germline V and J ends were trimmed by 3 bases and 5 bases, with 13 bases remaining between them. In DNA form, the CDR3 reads TGTGCCAGCAGTTTGATCGGGCCGAGGTATGGCTACACCTTC. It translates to CASSLIGPRYGYTF.

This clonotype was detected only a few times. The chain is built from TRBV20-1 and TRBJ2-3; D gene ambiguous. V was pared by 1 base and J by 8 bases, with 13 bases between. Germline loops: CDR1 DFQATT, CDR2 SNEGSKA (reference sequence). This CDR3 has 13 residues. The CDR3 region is CSARAMIVATQYF. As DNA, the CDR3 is TGCAGTGCTAGAGCCATGATTGTGGCTACGCAGTATTTT.

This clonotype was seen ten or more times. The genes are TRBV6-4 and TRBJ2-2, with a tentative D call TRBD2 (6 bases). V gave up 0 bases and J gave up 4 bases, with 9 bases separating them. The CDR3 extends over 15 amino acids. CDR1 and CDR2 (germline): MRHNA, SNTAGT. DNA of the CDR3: TGTGCCAGCAGTGACTCGTCGGAGGGCACCGGGGAGCTGTTTTTT. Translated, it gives CASSDSSEGTGELFF.

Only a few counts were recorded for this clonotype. DNA for the CDR3: TGTGCCAGCAGCCTCACCAAATCGACTGAATGGGGCAATCAGCCCCAGCATTTT. Translation gives CASSLTKSTEWGNQPQHF. The chain uses TRBV7-2 and TRBJ1-5; D is uncertain. Germline V lookup: CDR1 SGHTA, CDR2 FQGNSA. The CDR3 contains 18 residues. V gave up 5 bases and J gave up 2 bases, with 22 bases separating them.

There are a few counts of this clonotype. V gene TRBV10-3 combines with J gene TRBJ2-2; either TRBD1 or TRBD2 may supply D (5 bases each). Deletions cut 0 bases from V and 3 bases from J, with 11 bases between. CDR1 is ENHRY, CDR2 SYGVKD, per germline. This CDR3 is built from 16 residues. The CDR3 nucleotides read TGTGCCATCAGTGAGTCAGGGCAGGGACACACCGGGGAGCTGTTTTTT. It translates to CAISESGQGHTGELFF.

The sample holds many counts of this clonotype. The CDR3 DNA is TGTGCCAGCCGTCCGGAGTTCCCCGGGGAGCTGTTTTTT. Its protein product is CASRPEFPGELFF. The rearrangement joins TRBV2 to TRBJ2-2; no clear D gene. Per the germline V gene, CDR1 is SNHLY and CDR2 is FYNNEI. V was pared by 8 bases and J by 6 bases, with 13 bases between. This CDR3 spans 13 amino acids.

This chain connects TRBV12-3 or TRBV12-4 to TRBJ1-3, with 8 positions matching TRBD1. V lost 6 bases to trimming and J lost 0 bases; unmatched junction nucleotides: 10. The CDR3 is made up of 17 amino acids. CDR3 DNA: TGTGCCAGCAGAAGCGCCGGGACAGGAGTCTCTGGAAACACCATATATTTT. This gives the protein CASRSAGTGVSGNTIYF.

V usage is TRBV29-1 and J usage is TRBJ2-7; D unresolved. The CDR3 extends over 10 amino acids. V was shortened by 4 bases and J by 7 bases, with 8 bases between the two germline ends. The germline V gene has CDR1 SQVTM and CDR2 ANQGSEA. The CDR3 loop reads CSVVSGEQYF. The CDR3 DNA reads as TGCAGCGTTGTAAGTGGGGAGCAGTACTTC.

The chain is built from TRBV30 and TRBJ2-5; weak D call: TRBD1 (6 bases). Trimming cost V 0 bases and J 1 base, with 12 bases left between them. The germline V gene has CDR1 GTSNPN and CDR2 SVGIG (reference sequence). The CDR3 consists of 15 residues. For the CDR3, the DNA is TGTGCCTGGAGTGTACGAGGGGGTATCCAAGAGACCCAGTACTTC. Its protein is CAWSVRGGIQETQYF.

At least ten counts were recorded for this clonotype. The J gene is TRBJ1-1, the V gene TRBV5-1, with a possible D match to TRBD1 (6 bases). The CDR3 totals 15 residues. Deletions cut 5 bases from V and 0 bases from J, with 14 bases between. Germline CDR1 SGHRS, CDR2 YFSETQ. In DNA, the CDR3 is TGCGCCAGCAGAGGGGGACAAAGCATGAACACTGAAGCTTTCTTT. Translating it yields CASRGGQSMNTEAFF.

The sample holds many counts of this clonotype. The CDR3 region is CAGAAGRGRGADTQYF. CDR3 in DNA: TGTGCCGGGGCGGCGGGTCGTGGGAGGGGGGCAGATACGCAGTATTTT. This sequence joins TRBV28 and TRBJ2-3, with D possibly TRBD2 on 7 matching bases. V was clipped by 11 bases and J by 4 bases, with 25 bases between them. This CDR3 is built from 16 residues. The germline gives CDR1 MDHEN, CDR2 SYDVKM.

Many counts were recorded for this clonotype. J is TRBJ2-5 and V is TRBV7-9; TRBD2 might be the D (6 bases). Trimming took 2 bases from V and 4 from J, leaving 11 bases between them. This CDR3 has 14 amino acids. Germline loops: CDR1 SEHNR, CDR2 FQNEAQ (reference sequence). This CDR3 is CASSLQTLAETQYF. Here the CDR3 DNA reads TGTGCCAGCAGCTTACAAACACTAGCAGAGACCCAGTACTTC.

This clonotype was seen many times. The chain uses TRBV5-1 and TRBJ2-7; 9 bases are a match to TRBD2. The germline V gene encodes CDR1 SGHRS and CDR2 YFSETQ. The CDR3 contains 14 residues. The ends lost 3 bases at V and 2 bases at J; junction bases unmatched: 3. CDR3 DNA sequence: TGCGCCAGCAGCTCTAGCGGGACGACCTACGAGCAGTACTTC. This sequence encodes CASSSSGTTYEQYF.

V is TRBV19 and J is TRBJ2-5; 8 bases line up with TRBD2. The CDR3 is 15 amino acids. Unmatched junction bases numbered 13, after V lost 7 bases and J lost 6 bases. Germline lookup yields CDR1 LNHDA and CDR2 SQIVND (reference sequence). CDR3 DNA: TGTGCCAGTACCCCAACCCCGGGGGGGGGAAAGACCCAGTACTTC. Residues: CASTPTPGGGKTQYF.

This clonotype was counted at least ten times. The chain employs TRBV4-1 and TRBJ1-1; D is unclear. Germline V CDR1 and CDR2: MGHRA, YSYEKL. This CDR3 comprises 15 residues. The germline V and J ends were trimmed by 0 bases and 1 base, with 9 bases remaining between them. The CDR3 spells CASSQEISGNTEAFF. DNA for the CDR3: TGCGCCAGCAGCCAAGAGATAAGCGGGAACACTGAAGCTTTCTTT.

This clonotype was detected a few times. This CDR3 reads CASSLGIQRGYNEQFF. DNA for the CDR3: TGCGCCAGCAGCTTGGGGATTCAGCGGGGGTACAATGAGCAGTTCTTC. The rearrangement uses TRBV5-1 and TRBJ2-1; the match to TRBD2 covers 8 bases. V lost 0 bases, J lost 4 bases, and 6 bases stayed unmatched. This CDR3 contains 16 residues. CDR1 and CDR2 (germline): SGHRS, YFSETQ.

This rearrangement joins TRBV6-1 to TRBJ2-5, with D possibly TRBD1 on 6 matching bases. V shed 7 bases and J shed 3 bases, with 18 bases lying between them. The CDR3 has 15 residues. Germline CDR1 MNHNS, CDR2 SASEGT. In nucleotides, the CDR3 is TGTGCCAGCACCAAAAGAGGGGGTGCGGAAGAGACCCAGTACTTC. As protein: CASTKRGGAEETQYF.

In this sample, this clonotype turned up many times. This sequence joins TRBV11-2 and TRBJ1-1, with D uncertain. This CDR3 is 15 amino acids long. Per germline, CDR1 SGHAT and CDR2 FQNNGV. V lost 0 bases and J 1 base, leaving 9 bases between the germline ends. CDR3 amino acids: CASSLDLVRNTEAFF. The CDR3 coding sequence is TGTGCCAGCAGCTTAGATCTTGTCCGGAACACTGAAGCTTTCTTT.

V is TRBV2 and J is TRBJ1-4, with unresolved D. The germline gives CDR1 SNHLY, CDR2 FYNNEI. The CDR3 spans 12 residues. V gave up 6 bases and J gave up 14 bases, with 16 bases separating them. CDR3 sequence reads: CASRQTPVYLFF. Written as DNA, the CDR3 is TGTGCCAGCAGACAAACACCCGTCTATCTGTTTTTT.

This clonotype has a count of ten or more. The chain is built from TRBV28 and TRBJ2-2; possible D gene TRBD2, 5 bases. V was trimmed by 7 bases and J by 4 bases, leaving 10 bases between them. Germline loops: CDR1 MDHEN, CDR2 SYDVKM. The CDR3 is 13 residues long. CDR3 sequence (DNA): TGTGCCAGCATAGGGCGGGTCACCGGGGAGCTGTTTTTT. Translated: CASIGRVTGELFF. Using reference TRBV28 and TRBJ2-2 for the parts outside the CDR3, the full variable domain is DVKVTQSSRYLVKRTGEKVFLECVQDMDHENMFWYRQDPGLGLRLIYFSYDVKMKEKGDIPEGYSVSREKKERFSLILESASTNQTSMYLCASIGRVTGELFFGEGSRLTVL.

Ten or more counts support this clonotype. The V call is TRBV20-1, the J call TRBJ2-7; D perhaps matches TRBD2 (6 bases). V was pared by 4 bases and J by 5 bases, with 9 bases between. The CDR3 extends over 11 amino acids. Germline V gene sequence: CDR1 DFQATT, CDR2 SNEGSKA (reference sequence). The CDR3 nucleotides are TGCAGTGCTACGGGCGGGAACGAGCAGTACTTC. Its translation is CSATGGNEQYF.

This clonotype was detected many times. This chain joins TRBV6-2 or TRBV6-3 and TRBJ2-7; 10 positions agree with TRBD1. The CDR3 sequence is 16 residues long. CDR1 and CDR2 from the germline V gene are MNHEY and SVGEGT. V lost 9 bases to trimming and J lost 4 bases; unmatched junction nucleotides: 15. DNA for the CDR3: TGTGCCAGTAACTACCCCGAGACAGGGGGCCATTACGAGCAGTACTTC. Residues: CASNYPETGGHYEQYF.

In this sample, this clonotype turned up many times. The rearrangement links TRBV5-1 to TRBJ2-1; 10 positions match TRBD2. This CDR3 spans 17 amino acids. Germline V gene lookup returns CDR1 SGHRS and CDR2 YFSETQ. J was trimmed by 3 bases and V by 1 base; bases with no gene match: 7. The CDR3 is CASSLPSGGLLYNEQFF. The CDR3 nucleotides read TGCGCCAGCAGCTTGCCTAGCGGGGGCCTTCTCTACAATGAGCAGTTCTTC. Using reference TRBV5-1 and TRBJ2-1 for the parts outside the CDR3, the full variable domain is KAGVTQTPRYLIKTRGQQVTLSCSPISGHRSVSWYQQTPGQGLQFLFEYFSETQRNKGNFPGRFSGRQFSNSRSEMNVSTLELGDSALYLCASSLPSGGLLYNEQFFGPGTRLTVL.

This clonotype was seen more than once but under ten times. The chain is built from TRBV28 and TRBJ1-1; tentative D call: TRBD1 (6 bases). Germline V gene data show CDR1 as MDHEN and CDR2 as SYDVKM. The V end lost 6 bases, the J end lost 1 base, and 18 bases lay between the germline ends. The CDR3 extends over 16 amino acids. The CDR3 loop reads CASRGRGAGENTEAFF. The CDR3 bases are TGTGCCAGCAGGGGGCGGGGGGCGGGAGAGAACACTGAAGCTTTCTTT. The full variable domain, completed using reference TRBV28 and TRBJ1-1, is DVKVTQSSRYLVKRTGEKVFLECVQDMDHENMFWYRQDPGLGLRLIYFSYDVKMKEKGDIPEGYSVSREKKERFSLILESASTNQTSMYLCASRGRGAGENTEAFFGQGTRLTVV.